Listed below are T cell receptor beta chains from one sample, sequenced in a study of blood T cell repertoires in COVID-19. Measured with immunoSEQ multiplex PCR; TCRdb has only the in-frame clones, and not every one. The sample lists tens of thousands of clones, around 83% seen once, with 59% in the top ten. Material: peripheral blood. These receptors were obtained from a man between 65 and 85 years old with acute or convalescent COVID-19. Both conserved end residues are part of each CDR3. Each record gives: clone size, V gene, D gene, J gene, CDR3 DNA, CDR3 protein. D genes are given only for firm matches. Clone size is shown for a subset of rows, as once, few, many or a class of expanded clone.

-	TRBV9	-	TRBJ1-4	TGTGCCAGCAGCCCAGCTGGGGGGTTAGGAGAAAAACTGTTTTTT	CASSPAGGLGEKLFF
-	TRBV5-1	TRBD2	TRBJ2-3	TGCGCCAGCAGCTTGGGCTACTTTAGCGGGGGGTCTACAGATACGCAGTATTTT	CASSLGYFSGGSTDTQYF
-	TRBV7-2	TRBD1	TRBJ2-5	TGTGCCAGCAGCTTAGACAGGGGGCAGGAGACCCAGTACTTC	CASSLDRGQETQYF
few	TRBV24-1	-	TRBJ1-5	TGTGCCACCAGTGATAACACAGCAAATCAGCCCCAGCATTTT	CATSDNTANQPQHF
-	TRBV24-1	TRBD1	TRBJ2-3	TGTGCCACCAGTGATTCGGGGGACAGGGCCCCAGATACGCAGTATTTT	CATSDSGDRAPDTQYF
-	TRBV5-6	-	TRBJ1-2	TGTGCCAGCAGCTTGGCCGGTGAGGCAGGCTACACCTTC	CASSLAGEAGYTF
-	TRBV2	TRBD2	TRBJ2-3	TGTGCCAGCAGTGAACTAGCGGGGGGATCGGATACGCAGTATTTT	CASSELAGGSDTQYF
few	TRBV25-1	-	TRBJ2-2	TGTGCCAGCAGTGATGCTAGCGCGAACACCGGGGAGCTGTTTTTT	CASSDASANTGELFF
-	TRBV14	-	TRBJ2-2	TGTGCCAGCAGCCAAGACCCGGCCGGGGAGCTGTTTTTT	CASSQDPAGELFF
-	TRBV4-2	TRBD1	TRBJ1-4	TGTGCCAGCAGCCAACCACAGGGGGCGCCTACTAATGAAAAACTGTTTTTT	CASSQPQGAPTNEKLFF
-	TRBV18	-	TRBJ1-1	TGTGCCAGCTCACCACTCATGGGCCGGAACACTGAAGCTTTCTTT	CASSPLMGRNTEAFF
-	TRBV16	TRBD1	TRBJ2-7	TGTGCCAGCAGCCCTTACCAGGGGGCGCAGTACTTC	CASSPYQGAQYF
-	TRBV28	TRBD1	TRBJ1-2	TGTGCCAGCAGTTTACCCCTCCGGACAGGGGTTACCTATGGCTACACCTTC	CASSLPLRTGVTYGYTF
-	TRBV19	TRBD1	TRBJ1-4	TGTGCCAGTAAGAGAGTACAGGGGGGTGAAAAACTGTTTTTT	CASKRVQGGEKLFF